This entry concerns a single TCR beta chain. With 5 bases removed from V and 3 bases from J, the gap between germline ends came to 8 bases. The germline CDR1 and CDR2 sequences are SGHVS and FNYEAQ. The CDR3 totals 12 residues. The sample originates from a study of blood T cell repertoires in COVID-19. The wider study: COVID-19 samples from acute and convalescent phases originated in the United States, Italy and Spain. T cells, B-cell-depleted T cells, or PBMCs provided the cDNA or gDNA that served as material.

The table came from immunoSEQ multiplex PCR; TCRdb's copy has only in-frame clones and leaves some out. The table lists some 170,000 clones, 90% of them singletons. The J gene is TRBJ2-7, the V gene TRBV7-6, with D possibly being TRBD2 (5 bases). The clonotype originates from a man aged 55 to 70 with active or convalescent COVID-19. The sample consisted of peripheral blood. The CDR3 reads CASSREGYEQYF. For the CDR3, the DNA is TGTGCCAGCAGCCGTGAGGGCTACGAGCAGTACTTC.